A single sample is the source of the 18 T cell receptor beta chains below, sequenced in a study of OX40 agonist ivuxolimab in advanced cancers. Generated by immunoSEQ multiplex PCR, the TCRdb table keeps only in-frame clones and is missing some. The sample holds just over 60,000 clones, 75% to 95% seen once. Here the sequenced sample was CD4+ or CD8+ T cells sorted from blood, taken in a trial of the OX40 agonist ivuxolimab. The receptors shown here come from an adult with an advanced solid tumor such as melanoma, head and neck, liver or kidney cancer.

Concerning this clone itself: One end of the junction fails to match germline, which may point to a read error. The CDR3 protein is CASNLEVAGGLEQYF. The CDR3 nucleotides read TGTGCCAGCAACTTAGAAGTAGCGGGAGGGCTCGAGCAGTACTTC. The chain combines TRBV7-2 with TRBJ2-7; 11 nucleotides align to TRBD2. The CDR3 spans 15 residues. Germline CDR1 is SGHTA and CDR2 is FQGNSA. Based on the CDR3 plus reference TRBV7-2 and TRBJ2-7, the full variable domain is GAGVSQSPSNKVTEKGKDVELRCDPISGHTALYWYRQSLGQGLEFLIYFQGNSAPDKSGLPSDRFSAERTGGSVSTLTIQRTQQEDSAVYLCASNLEVAGGLEQYFGPGTRLTVT.

DNA of the CDR3: TGTGCCAGCAGCTTAGGTGGTAGCGGAGCATACAATGAGCAGTTCTTC. Translating it yields CASSLGGSGAYNEQFF. The chain uses TRBV7-8 and TRBJ2-1; TRBD2 might be the D (6 bases). In germline, CDR1 is SGHVS, CDR2 FQNEAQ. Trimming cost V 1 base and J 4 bases, with 14 bases left between them. This CDR3 has 16 amino acids. The full variable domain, completed using reference TRBV7-8 and TRBJ2-1, is GAGVSQSPRYKVAKRGQDVALRCDPISGHVSLFWYQQALGQGPEFLTYFQNEAQLDKSGLPSDRFFAERPEGSVSTLKIQRTQQEDSAVYLCASSLGGSGAYNEQFFGPGTRLTVL.

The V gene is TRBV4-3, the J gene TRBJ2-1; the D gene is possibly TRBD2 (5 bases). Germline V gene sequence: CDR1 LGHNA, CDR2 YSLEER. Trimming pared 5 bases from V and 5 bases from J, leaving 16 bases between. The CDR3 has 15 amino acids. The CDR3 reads CASSGSSLQHNEQFF. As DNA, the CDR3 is TGCGCCAGCAGCGGATCTAGCTTACAACACAATGAGCAGTTCTTC.

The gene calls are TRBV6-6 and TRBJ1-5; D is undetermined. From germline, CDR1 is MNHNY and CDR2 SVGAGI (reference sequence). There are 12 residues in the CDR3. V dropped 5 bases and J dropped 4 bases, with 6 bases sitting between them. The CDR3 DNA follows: TGTGCCAGCAGTCTCCCTAATCAGCCCCAGCATTTT. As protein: CASSLPNQPQHF.

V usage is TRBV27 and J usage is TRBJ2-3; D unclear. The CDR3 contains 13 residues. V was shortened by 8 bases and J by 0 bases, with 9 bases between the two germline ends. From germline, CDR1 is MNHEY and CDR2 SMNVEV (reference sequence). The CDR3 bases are TGTGCCAGCCAGCAGGACAGCACAGATACGCAGTATTTT. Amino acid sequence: CASQQDSTDTQYF.

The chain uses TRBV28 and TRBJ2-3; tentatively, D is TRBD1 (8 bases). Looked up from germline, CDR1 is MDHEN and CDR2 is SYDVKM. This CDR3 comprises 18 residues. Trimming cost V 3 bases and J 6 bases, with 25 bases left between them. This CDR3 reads CASSFPLTSDREGDTQYF. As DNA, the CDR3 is TGTGCCAGCAGTTTTCCACTCACCTCGGACAGGGAGGGGGATACGCAGTATTTT.

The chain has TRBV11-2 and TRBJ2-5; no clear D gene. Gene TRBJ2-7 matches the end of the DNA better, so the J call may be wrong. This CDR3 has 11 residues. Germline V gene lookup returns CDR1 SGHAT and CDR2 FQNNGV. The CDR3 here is CASSLGDEQYF. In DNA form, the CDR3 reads TGTGCCAGCAGCTTAGGGGACGAGCAGTACTTC.

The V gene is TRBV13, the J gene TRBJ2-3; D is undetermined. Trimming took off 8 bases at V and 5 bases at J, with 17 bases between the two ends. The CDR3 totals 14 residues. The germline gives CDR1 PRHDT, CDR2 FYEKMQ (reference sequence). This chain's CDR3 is CASQYGRAQDTQYF. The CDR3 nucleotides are TGTGCCAGCCAGTATGGGCGAGCACAAGATACGCAGTATTTT.

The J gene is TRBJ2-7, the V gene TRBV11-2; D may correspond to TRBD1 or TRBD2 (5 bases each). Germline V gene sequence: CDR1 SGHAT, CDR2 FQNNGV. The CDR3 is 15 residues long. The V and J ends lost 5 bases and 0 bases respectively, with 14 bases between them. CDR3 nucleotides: TGTGCCAGCAGCAAATCCGGGACGGCCTCCTACGAGCAGTACTTC. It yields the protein CASSKSGTASYEQYF.

CDR3 DNA sequence: TGTGCCAGCAGCCACCAGGTCGGGGAACCTATGGATACGCAGTATTTT. Protein product: CASSHQVGEPMDTQYF. The genes are TRBV9 and TRBJ2-3; D perhaps matches TRBD2 (5 bases). This CDR3 contains 16 residues. The V and J ends lost 4 bases and 6 bases respectively, with 21 bases between them. CDR1 and CDR2 from the germline V gene are SGDLS and YYNGEE.

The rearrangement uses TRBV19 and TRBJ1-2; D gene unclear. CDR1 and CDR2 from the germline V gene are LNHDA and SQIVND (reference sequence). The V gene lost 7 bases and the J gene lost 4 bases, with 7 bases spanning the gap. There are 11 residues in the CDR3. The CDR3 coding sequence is TGTGCCAGTACAGAGGGCTATGGCTACACCTTC. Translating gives CASTEGYGYTF.

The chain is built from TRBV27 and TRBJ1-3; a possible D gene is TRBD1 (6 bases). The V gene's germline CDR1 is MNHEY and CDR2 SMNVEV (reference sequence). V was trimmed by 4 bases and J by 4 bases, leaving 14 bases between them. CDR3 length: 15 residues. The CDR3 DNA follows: TGTGCCAGCAGTTCTGGCAGGGGATCCGGAAACACCATATATTTT. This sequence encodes CASSSGRGSGNTIYF.

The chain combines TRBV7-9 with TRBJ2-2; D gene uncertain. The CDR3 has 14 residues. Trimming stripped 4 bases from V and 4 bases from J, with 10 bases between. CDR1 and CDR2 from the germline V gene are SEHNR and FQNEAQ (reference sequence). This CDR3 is CASSYESFTGELFF. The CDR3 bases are TGTGCCAGCAGCTACGAATCTTTCACCGGGGAGCTGTTTTTT.

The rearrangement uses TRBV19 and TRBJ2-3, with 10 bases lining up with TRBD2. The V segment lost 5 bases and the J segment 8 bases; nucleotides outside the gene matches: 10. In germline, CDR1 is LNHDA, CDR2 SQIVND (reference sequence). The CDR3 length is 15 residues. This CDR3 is CASSAWTSGKGTQYF. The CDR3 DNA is TGTGCCAGTAGTGCCTGGACTAGCGGTAAGGGTACGCAGTATTTT.

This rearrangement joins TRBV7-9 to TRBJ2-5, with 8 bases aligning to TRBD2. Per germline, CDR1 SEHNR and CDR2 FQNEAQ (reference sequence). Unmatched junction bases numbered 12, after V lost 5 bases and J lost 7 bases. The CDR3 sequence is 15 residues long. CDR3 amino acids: CASSTTSASSLTQYF. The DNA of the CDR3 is TGTGCCAGCAGCACGACTAGCGCCTCTTCCCTGACCCAGTACTTC.

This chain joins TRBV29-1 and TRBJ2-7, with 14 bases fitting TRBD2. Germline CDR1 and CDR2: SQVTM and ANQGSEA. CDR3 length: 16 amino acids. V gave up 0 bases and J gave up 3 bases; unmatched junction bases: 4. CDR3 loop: CSVEEAGLAGGYEQYF. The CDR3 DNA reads TGCAGCGTTGAAGAAGCAGGACTAGCGGGAGGCTACGAGCAGTACTTC.

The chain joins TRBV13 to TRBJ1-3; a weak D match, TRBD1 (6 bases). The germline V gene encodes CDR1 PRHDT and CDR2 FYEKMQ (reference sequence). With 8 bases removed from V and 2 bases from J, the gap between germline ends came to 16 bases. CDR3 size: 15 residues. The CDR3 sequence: CASSPRGGAGNTIYF. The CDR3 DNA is TGTGCCAGCTCTCCGAGGGGGGGCGCTGGAAACACCATATATTTT.

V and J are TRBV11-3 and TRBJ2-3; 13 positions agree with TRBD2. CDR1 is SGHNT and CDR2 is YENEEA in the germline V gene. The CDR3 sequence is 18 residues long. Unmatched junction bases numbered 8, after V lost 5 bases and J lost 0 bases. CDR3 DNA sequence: TGTGCCAGCAGCCTCCCGGAACTAGCGGGAGGGAGCACAGATACGCAGTATTTT. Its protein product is CASSLPELAGGSTDTQYF.